A selection of T cell receptor beta chains follows, all from one sample in a study of cytomegalovirus exposure and HLA in healthy donors. TCRdb's table, derived via immunoSEQ multiplex PCR, lists solely in-frame clones and lacks some. The data hold about 90,000 clones, with around 84% observed a single time. Sequenced sample: PBMCs. These receptors were collected from a woman in her thirties or forties in good health and CMV-seropositive. Each CDR3 is given with its conserved first and last residue. Each record gives: V gene, clone size, D gene, J gene, CDR3 protein, CDR3 DNA. A D gene is named only where the DNA matches it firmly. Clone size appears in some rows only: once, few, many, or a class for an expanded clone.

TRBV7-6,few,TRBD2,TRBJ2-3,CASSAPAGVDTQYF,TGTGCCAGCAGCGCCCCGGCGGGGGTCGATACGCAGTATTTT
TRBV18,.,TRBD2,TRBJ2-1,CASSAKLAPGSYNEQFF,TGTGCCAGCTCAGCTAAACTAGCGCCAGGGTCCTACAATGAGCAGTTCTTC
TRBV7-6,.,.,TRBJ2-6,CASSLISSGANVLTF,TGTGCCAGCAGCTTAATCTCTTCTGGGGCCAACGTCCTGACTTTC
TRBV4-3,.,TRBD2,TRBJ2-4,CASSLAGGTENIQYF,TGCGCCAGCAGCCTAGCGGGAGGGACGGAAAACATTCAGTACTTC
TRBV27,few,TRBD2,TRBJ2-7,CASSGEGLAGSYEQYF,TGTGCCAGCAGTGGAGAGGGACTAGCGGGGTCCTACGAGCAGTACTTC
TRBV4-2,.,.,TRBJ2-7,CASSQDLDSGYEQYF,TGTGCCAGCAGCCAAGATCTGGATAGCGGTTACGAGCAGTACTTC
TRBV28,.,TRBD2,TRBJ2-3,CASSPFGLASSTDTQYF,TGTGCCAGCAGTCCCTTTGGACTAGCGTCTAGCACAGATACGCAGTATTTT
TRBV11-2,.,.,TRBJ2-2,CASSLQAGNTGELFF,TGTGCCAGCAGCTTACAGGCGGGGAACACCGGGGAGCTGTTTTTT
TRBV5-8,few,.,TRBJ1-5,CASSLFRGQPQHF,TGTGCCAGCAGCTTGTTCAGGGGCCAGCCCCAGCATTTT
TRBV6-6,few,TRBD1,TRBJ1-5,CASRGTGGPFPQHF,TGTGCCAGCAGGGGAACAGGGGGCCCTTTCCCCCAGCATTTT
TRBV19,once,.,TRBJ2-7,CASSMGSGSASVSYEQYF,TGTGCCAGTAGTATGGGATCAGGGTCGGCTAGCGTATCCTACGAGCAGTACTTC
TRBV14,.,TRBD2,TRBJ2-1,CASSQGTSDGLEQFF,TGTGCCAGCAGCCAAGGGACTAGCGACGGATTGGAGCAGTTCTTC
TRBV7-3,.,TRBD2,TRBJ2-3,CASSSGLAGVADTQYF,TGTGCCAGCAGCTCGGGACTAGCGGGAGTTGCAGATACGCAGTATTTT
TRBV7-2,.,TRBD2,TRBJ2-1,CASSLARTGSGGEQFF,TGTGCCAGCAGCTTAGCGCGAACGGGATCGGGGGGTGAGCAGTTCTTC